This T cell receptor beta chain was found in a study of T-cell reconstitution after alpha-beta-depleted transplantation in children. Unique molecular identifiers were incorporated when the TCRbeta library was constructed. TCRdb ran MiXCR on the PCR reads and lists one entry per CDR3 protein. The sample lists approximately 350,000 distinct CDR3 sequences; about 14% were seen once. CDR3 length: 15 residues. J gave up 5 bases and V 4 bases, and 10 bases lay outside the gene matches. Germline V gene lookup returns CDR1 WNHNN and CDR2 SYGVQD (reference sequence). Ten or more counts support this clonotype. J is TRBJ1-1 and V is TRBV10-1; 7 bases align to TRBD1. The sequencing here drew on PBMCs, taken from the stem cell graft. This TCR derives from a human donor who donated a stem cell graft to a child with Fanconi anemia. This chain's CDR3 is CASSVTGQRGTEAFF. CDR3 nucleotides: TGCGCCAGCAGTGTGACGGGACAGCGAGGAACTGAAGCTTTCTTT.